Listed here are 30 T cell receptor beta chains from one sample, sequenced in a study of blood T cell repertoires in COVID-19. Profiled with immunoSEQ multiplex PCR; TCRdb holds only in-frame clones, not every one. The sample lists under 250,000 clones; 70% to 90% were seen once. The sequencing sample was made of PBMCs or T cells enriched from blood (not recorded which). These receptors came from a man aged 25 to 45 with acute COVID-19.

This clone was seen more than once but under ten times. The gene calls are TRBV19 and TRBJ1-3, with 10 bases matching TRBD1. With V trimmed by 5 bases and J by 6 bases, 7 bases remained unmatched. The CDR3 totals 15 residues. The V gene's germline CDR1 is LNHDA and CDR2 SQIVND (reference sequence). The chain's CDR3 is CASSLDRGTANTIYF. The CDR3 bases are TGTGCCAGTAGTCTGGACAGGGGGACCGCAAACACCATATATTTT.

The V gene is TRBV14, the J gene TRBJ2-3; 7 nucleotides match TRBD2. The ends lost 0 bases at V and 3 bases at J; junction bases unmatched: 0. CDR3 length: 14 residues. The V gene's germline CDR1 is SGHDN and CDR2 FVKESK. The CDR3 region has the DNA TGTGCCAGCAGCCAAGACGGGAGGACAGATACGCAGTATTTT. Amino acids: CASSQDGRTDTQYF.

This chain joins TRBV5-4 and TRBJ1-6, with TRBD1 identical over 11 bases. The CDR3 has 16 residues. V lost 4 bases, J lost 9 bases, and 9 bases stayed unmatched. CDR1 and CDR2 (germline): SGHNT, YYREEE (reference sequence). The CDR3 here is CASSPSGTGGFSPLHF. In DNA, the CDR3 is TGTGCCAGCAGCCCTTCCGGGACAGGGGGATTTTCACCCCTCCACTTT.

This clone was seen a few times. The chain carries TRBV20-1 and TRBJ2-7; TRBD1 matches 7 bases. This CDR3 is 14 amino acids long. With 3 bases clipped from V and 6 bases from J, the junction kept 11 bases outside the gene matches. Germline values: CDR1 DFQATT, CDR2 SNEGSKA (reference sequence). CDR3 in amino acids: CSASLTGEEREQYF. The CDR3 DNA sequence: TGCAGTGCTAGTCTAACAGGGGAAGAACGCGAGCAGTACTTC.

CDR3 region: CASSLGTGVPGELFF. In nucleotides, the CDR3 is TGCGCCAGCAGCTTGGGGACAGGGGTTCCCGGGGAGCTGTTTTTT. The chain carries TRBV5-1 and TRBJ2-2, with 9 bases fitting TRBD1. J was trimmed by 6 bases and V by 0 bases; bases with no gene match: 3. The CDR3 is 15 amino acids. Germline V gene data show CDR1 as SGHRS and CDR2 as YFSETQ.

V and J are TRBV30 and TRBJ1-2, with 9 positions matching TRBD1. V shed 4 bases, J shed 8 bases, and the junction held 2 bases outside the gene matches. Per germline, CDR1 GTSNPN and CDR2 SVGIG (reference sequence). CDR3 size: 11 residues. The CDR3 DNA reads TGTGCCTGGAAACAGGGGGCCGGCTACACCTTC. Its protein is CAWKQGAGYTF.

This CDR3 is CASNPQTHRVRTDTQYF. The CDR3 nucleotides are TGTGCCAGCAACCCACAAACTCACAGGGTTCGGACAGATACGCAGTATTTT. The chain has TRBV3-1 (or the pseudogene TRBV3-2) and TRBJ2-3; possibly TRBD1 for D (6 bases). V was pared by 7 bases and J by 3 bases, with 23 bases between. The V gene's germline CDR1 is LGHDT and CDR2 YNNKEL (reference sequence). This CDR3 region has 17 residues.

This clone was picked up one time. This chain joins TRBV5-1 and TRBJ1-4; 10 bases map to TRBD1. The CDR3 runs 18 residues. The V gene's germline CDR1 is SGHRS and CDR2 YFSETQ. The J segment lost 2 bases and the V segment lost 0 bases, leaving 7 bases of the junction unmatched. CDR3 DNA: TGCGCCAGCAGCTTGGGGACAGGGGGAGGTTCTACTAATGAAAAACTGTTTTTT. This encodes CASSLGTGGGSTNEKLFF.

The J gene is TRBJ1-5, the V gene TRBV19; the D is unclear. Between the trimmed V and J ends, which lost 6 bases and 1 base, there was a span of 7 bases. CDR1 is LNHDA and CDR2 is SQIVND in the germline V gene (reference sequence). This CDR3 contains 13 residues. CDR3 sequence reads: CASSTHSNQPQHF. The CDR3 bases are TGTGCCAGTAGCACACACAGCAATCAGCCCCAGCATTTT.

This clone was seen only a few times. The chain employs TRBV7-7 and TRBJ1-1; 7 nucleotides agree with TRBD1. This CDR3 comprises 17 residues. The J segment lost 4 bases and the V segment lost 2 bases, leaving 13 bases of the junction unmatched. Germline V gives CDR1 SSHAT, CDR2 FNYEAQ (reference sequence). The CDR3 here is CASSLFADYRGPTEAFF. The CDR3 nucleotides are TGTGCCAGCAGCTTATTCGCGGACTACAGGGGCCCCACTGAAGCTTTCTTT.

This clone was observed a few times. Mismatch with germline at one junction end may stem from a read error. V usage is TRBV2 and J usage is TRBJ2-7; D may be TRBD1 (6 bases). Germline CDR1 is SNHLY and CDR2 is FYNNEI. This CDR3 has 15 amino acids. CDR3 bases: TGTGCCAGCAGGGAAGGGACACTTCCCTCCTACGAGCAGTACTTC. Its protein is CASREGTLPSYEQYF.

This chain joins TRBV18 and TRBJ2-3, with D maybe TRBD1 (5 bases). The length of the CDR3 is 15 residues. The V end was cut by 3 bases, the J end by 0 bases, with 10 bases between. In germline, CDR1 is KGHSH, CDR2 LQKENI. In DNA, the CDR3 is TGTGCCAGCTCACCCACAGGAACCAGCACAGATACGCAGTATTTT. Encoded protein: CASSPTGTSTDTQYF.

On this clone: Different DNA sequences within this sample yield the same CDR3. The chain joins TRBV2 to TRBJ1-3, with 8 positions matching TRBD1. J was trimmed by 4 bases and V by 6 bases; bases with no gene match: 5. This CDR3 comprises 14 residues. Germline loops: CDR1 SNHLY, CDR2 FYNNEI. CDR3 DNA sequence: TGTGCCAGCAGGGGGACAGGTTCAGGAAACACCATATATTTT. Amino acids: CASRGTGSGNTIYF. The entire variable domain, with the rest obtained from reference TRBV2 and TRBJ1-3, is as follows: EPEVTQTPSHQVTQMGQEVILRCVPISNHLYFYWYRQILGQKVEFLVSFYNNEISEKSEIFDDQFSVERPDGSNFTLKIRSTKLEDSAMYFCASRGTGSGNTIYFGEGSWLTVV.

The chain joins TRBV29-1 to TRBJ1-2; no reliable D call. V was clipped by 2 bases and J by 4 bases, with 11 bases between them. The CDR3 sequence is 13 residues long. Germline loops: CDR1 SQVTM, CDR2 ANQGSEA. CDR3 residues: CSVESRGIYGYTF. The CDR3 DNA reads TGCAGCGTTGAATCGCGGGGTATCTATGGCTACACCTTC. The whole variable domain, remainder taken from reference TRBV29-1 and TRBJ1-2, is SAVISQKPSRDICQRGTSLTIQCQVDSQVTMMFWYRQQPGQSLTLIATANQGSEATYESGFVIDKFPISRPNLTFSTLTVSNMSPEDSSIYLCSVESRGIYGYTFGSGTRLTVV.

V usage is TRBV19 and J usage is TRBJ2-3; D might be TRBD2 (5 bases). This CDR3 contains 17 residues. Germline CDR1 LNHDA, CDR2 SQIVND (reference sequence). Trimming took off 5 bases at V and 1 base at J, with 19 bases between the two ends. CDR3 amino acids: CASSPFPRGARTDTQYF. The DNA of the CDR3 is TGTGCCAGTAGTCCCTTTCCCCGGGGAGCTCGCACAGATACGCAGTATTTT.

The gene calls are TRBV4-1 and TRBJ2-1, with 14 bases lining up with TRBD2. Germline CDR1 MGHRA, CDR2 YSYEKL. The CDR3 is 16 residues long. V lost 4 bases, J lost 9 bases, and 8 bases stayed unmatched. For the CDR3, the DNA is TGCGCCAGCAGCCCCAGGACTAGCGGGGGGCCAGGTGAGCAGTTCTTC. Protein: CASSPRTSGGPGEQFF.

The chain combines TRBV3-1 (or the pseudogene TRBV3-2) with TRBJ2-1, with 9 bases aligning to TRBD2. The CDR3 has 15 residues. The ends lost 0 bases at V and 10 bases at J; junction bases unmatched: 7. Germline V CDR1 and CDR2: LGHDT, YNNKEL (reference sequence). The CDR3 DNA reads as TGTGCCAGCAGCCAAGATGCCAGCGGGGGGTGGGAGCAGTTCTTC. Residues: CASSQDASGGWEQFF.

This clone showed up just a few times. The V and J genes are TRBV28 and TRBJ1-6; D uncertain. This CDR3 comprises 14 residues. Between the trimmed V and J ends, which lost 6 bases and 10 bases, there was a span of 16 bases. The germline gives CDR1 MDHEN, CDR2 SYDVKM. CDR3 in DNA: TGTGCCAGCAGCGGCCCTCAGGATCACTCACCCCTCCACTTT. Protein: CASSGPQDHSPLHF.

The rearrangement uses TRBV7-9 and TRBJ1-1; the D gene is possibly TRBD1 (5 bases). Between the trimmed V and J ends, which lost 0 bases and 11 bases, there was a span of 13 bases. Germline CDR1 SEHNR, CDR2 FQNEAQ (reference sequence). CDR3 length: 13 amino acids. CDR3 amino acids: CASSLAGPQVAFF. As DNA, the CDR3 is TGTGCCAGCAGCTTAGCGGGGCCCCAAGTGGCTTTCTTT. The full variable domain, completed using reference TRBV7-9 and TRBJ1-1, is DTGVSQNPRHKITKRGQNVTFRCDPISEHNRLYWYRQTLGQGPEFLTYFQNEAQLEKSRLLSDRFSAERPKGSFSTLEIQRTEQGDSAMYLCASSLAGPQVAFFGQGTRLTVV.

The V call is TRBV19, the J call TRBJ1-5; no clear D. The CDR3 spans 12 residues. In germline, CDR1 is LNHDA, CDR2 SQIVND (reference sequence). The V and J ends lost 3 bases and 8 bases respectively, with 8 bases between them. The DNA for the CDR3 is TGTGCCAGTAGTATCGACGGGAAGCCCCAGCATTTT. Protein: CASSIDGKPQHF. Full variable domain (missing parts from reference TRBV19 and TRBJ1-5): DGGITQSPKYLFRKEGQNVTLSCEQNLNHDAMYWYRQDPGQGLRLIYYSQIVNDFQKGDIAEGYSVSREKKESFPLTVTSAQKNPTAFYLCASSIDGKPQHFGDGTRLSIL.

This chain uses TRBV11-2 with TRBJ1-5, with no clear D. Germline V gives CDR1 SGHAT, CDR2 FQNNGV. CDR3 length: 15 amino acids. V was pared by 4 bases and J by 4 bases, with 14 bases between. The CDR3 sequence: CASSSPDGVNQPQHF. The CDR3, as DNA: TGTGCCAGCAGCTCCCCTGACGGGGTTAATCAGCCCCAGCATTTT.

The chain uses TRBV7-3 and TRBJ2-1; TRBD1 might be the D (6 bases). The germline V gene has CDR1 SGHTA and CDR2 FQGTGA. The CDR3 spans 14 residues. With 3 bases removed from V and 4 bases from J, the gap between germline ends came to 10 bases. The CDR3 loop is CASSFDRNYNEQFF. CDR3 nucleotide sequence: TGTGCCAGCAGCTTCGACAGGAATTACAATGAGCAGTTCTTC.

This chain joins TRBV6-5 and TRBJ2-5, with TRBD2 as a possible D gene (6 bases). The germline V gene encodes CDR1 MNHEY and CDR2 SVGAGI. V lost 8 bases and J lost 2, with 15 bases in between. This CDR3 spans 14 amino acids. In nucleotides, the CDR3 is TGTGCCAGCTCCGGGTCGGGGGATCAAGAGACCCAGTACTTC. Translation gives CASSGSGDQETQYF.

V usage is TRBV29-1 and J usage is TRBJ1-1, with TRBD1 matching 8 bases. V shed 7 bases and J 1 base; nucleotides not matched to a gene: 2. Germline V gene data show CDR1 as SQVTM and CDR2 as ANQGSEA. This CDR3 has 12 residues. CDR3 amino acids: CSGTGWNTEAFF. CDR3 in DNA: TGCAGCGGGACAGGGTGGAACACTGAAGCTTTCTTT.

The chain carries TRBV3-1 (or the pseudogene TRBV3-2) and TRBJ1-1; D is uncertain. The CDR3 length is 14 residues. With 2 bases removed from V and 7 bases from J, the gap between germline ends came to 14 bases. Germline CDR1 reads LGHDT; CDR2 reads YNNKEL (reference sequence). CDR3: CASSQTARGVEAFF. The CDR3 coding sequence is TGTGCCAGCAGCCAAACGGCCCGGGGTGTTGAAGCTTTCTTT.

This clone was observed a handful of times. CDR3 coding DNA: TGTGCCAGCATTGGTCTACTACAGGAGGGGACCCAGTACTTC. As protein: CASIGLLQEGTQYF. The chain couples TRBV2 to TRBJ2-5; D might be TRBD2 (6 bases). Trimming removed 7 bases from V and 7 bases from J, with 19 bases in between. CDR3 size: 14 residues. Germline V lookup: CDR1 SNHLY, CDR2 FYNNEI.

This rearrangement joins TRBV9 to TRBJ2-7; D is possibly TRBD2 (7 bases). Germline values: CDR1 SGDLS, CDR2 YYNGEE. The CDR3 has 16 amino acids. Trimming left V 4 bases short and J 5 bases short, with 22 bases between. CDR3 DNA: TGTGCCAGCAGCCACTCCGGGGGGCAGAAATTCCACGAGCAGTACTTC. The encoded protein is CASSHSGGQKFHEQYF.

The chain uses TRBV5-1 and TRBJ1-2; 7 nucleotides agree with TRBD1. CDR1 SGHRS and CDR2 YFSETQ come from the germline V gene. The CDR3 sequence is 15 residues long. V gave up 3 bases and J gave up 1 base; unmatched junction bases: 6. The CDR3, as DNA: TGCGCCAGCAGCTCCGGGACAGTTGATAACTATGGCTACACCTTC. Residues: CASSSGTVDNYGYTF.

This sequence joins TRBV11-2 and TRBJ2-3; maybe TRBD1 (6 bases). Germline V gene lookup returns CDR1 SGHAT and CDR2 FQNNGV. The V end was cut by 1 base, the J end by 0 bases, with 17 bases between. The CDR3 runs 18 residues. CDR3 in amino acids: CASSLVPMGARSTDTQYF. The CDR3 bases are TGTGCCAGCAGCTTAGTACCTATGGGGGCAAGGAGCACAGATACGCAGTATTTT.

The CDR3 is CASSRGVNTGELFF. In DNA form, the CDR3 reads TGTGCCAGCAGCCGCGGGGTTAACACCGGGGAGCTGTTTTTT. The gene calls are TRBV14 and TRBJ2-2; D possibly corresponds to TRBD2 (6 bases). Germline CDR1 reads SGHDN; CDR2 reads FVKESK. This CDR3 has 14 residues. V lost 4 bases and J lost 2, with 8 bases in between.